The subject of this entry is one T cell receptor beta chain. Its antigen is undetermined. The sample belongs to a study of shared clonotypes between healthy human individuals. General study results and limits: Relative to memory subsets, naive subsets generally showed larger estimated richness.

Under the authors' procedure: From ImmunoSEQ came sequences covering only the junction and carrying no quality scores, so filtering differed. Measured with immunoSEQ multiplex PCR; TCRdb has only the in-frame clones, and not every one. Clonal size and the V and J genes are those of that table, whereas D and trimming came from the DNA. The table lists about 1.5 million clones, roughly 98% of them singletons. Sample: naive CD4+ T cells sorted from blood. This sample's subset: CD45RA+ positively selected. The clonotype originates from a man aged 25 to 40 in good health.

CDR3 protein: CASTRVRTGGVNTGELFF. DNA of the CDR3: TGTGCCAGTACACGGGTCAGGACAGGGGGTGTGAACACCGGGGAGCTGTTTTTT. The chain uses TRBV19 and TRBJ2-2; 10 positions match TRBD1. Trimming cost V 7 bases and J 1 base; bases outside gene matches: 12. From germline, CDR1 is LNHDA and CDR2 SQIVND (reference sequence). The length of the CDR3 is 18 residues.